This T cell receptor beta chain was observed in a study of blood T cell repertoires in COVID-19. In the study overall: Specimens from acute and convalescent COVID-19 originated in the United States, Italy and Spain. Sources were T cells, B-cell-depleted T cells, or PBMCs; the material itself was cDNA or gDNA.

Profiling relied on immunoSEQ multiplex PCR, and the TCRdb table lists in-frame clones only, not all of them. The data hold approximately 35,000 clones, with 80% to 90% observed a single time. The germline CDR1 and CDR2 sequences are SGHNT and YYREEE (reference sequence). The CDR3 has 15 amino acids. Trimming left V 9 bases short and J 4 bases short, with 21 bases between. Sequencing was carried out using peripheral blood. This chain joins TRBV5-4 and TRBJ2-3; maybe TRBD2 (7 bases). This receptor was obtained from a woman between 65 and 79 years old with active COVID-19. The DNA of the CDR3 is TGTGCCACCACTATGGGGGGGGCCTCCTCAGATACGCAGTATTTT. Translation gives CATTMGGASSDTQYF.